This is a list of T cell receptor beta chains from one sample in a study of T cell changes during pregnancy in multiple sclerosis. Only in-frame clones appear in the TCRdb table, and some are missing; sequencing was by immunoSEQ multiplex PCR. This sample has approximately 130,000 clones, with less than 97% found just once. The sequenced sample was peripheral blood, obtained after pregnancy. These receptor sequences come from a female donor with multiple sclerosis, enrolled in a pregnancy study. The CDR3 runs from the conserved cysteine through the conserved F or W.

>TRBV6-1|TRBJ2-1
CASSEQGVGEQFF
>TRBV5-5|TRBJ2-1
CASSLGLTGRYNEQFF
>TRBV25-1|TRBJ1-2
CASSYGLMGYTF
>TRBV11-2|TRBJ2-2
CASSLAGGPTGELFF
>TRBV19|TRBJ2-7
CASSPSGRASYEQYF
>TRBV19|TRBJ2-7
CASTKSAGSSYEQYF
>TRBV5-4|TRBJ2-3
CASSFGTTDTQYF
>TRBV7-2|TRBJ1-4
CASSFLNEKLFF
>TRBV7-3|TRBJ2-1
CASSLSRGVYNEQFF
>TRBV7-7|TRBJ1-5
CARRRGHSNQPQHF
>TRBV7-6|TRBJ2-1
CASSPGGSSYNEQFF
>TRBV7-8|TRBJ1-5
CASSSETLGNQPQHF